The 3 T cell receptor beta chains reported below all come from one sample, sequenced in a study of CD8 T cells in ankylosing spondylitis (TCRdb year 2017). Libraries were constructed by 5' RACE. The reads were generated on an Illumina HiSeq 2500. Using fastp trimming at Q25 and MiXCR clonotype assembly, TCRdb reanalyzed the public sequencing data and kept in-frame beta chains. CDR3 protein duplicates are merged, each entry listing the most common genes and DNA. This sample comprises some 130,000 distinct CDR3 sequences, roughly 8% of them detected only once. The biggest ten clones account for 7.3% of the sample. Specimen: synovial fluid, either unsorted or a sorted T cell fraction (not recorded which). These receptors came from a male donor with ankylosing spondylitis.

The chain is built from TRBV16 and TRBJ1-5; 7 nucleotides agree with TRBD1. The CDR3 spans 15 residues. The V gene's germline CDR1 is KGHSY and CDR2 FQNENV. V lost 4 bases and J lost 12; bases outside the gene matches: 15. CDR3 in DNA: TGTGCCAGCAGCCGGAACCGGGACAGCCATCAATACCAGCATTTT. This translates into CASSRNRDSHQYQHF.

This clonotype was counted between two and nine times. The chain employs TRBV28 and TRBJ1-5; D is ambiguous. Germline V gene sequence: CDR1 MDHEN, CDR2 SYDVKM. The CDR3 runs 18 residues. Deletions cut 5 bases from V and 0 bases from J, with 20 bases between. CDR3 protein: CASSGPAQTPDSNQPQHF. The CDR3 DNA is TGTGCCAGCAGTGGGCCCGCACAAACTCCCGATAGCAATCAGCCCCAGCATTTT.

This clonotype was found many times. The genes are TRBV29-1 and TRBJ1-1; D call uncertain. The CDR3 runs 14 residues. V was trimmed by 1 base and J by 2 bases, leaving 11 bases between them. Looked up from germline, CDR1 is SQVTM and CDR2 is ANQGSEA. CDR3 sequence reads: CSVEGPHSNTEAFF. DNA for the CDR3: TGCAGCGTTGAAGGTCCTCACAGTAACACTGAAGCTTTCTTT.